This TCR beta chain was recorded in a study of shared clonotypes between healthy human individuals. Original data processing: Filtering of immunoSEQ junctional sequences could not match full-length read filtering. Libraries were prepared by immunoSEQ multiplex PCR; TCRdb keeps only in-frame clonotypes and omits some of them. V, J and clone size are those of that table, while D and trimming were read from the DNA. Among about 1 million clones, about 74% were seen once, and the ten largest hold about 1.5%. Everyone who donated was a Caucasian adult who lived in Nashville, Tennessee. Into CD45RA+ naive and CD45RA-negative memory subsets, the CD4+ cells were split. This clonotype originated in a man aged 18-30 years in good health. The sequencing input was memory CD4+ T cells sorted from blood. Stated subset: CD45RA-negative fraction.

The CDR3 spells CSAGGQRKGGTQYF. The CDR3 nucleotides read TGCAGCGCTGGGGGACAGCGTAAGGGGGGTACGCAGTATTTT. The chain joins TRBV29-1 to TRBJ2-3, with a tentative D call TRBD1 (7 bases). Between the trimmed V and J ends, which lost 7 bases and 8 bases, there was a span of 22 bases. The CDR3 is made up of 14 amino acids. Germline CDR1 and CDR2: SQVTM and ANQGSEA.